This entry is about one T cell receptor (beta chain). This specimen includes other DNA sequences encoding the same CDR3. This CDR3 comprises 14 residues. Germline CDR1 SGHRS, CDR2 YFSETQ. Deletions cut 0 bases from V and 1 base from J, with 7 bases between. The sample comes from a study of blood T cell repertoires in COVID-19. Study context: Both acute and convalescent COVID-19 samples were obtained from the United States, Italy and Spain.

Original methodology: Counts of nucleated cells, estimated from reference gene primer amplification, were obtained. Clones were read by immunoSEQ multiplex PCR, and TCRdb kept only the in-frame ones, dropping some. From that table come the V and J calls and clone size; the DNA was used to work out D and trimming. Of 150,000 to 200,000 clones in the sample, around 81% are singletons; the top ten hold roughly 2.6%. Sequencing was done on a sample of peripheral blood. The receptor's source is a human donor with acute or convalescent COVID-19. The donor label of this sample is uncertain. This sequence joins TRBV5-1 and TRBJ1-1, with a possible D match to TRBD1 (6 bases). The CDR3 region is CASSLEGGNTEAFF. In DNA, the CDR3 is TGCGCCAGCAGCTTGGAAGGGGGGAACACTGAAGCTTTCTTT.